The present entry profiles one T cell receptor (beta chain) with its context. Templates that were synthetic TCR analogs were spiked into each PCR. Measured with immunoSEQ multiplex PCR; TCRdb has only the in-frame clones, and not every one. Of about 80,000 clones listed, approximately 80% are singletons. The CDR3 totals 18 residues. V trimming: 1 base; J trimming: 9 bases; junction bases outside the gene matches: 21. The germline gives CDR1 MDHEN, CDR2 SYDVKM. This specimen belongs to a study of PD-L1 blockade in urothelial cancer. Study background: It was at 3 weeks (second dose) and 6 weeks after treatment start that blood was analyzed.

Time point described: pretreatment peripheral blood. The origin of this receptor is a man aged 40-55 years with urothelial cancer. This rearrangement joins TRBV28 to TRBJ2-7; 7 positions agree with TRBD2. The specimen was PBMCs, collected around atezolizumab (anti-PD-L1) treatment. This CDR3 reads CASSLLAAGIAGVRGQYF. CDR3 DNA: TGTGCCAGCAGTTTATTGGCGGCGGGGATAGCGGGCGTACGTGGGCAGTACTTC.